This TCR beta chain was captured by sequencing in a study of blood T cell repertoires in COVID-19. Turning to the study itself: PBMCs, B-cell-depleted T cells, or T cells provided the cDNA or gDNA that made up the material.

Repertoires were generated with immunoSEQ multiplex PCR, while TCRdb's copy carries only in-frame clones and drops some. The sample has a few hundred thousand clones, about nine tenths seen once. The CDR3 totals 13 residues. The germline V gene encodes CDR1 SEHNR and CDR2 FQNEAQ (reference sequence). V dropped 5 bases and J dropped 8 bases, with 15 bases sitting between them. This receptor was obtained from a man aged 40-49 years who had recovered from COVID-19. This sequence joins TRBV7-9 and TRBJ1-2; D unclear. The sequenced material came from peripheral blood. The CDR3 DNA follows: TGTGCCAGCAGCAGGGAGTTAAAGAGGGGCTACACCTTC. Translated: CASSRELKRGYTF. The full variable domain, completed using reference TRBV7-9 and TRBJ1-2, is DTGVSQNPRHKITKRGQNVTFRCDPISEHNRLYWYRQTLGQGPEFLTYFQNEAQLEKSRLLSDRFSAERPKGSFSTLEIQRTEQGDSAMYLCASSRELKRGYTFGSGTRLTVV.